The 21 T cell receptor beta chains reported below all come from one sample, sequenced in a study of T cells in Graves' hyperthyroidism and ophthalmopathy. The source material, RNA transcripts, was used to amplify TCR beta CDR3 regions. First-round RT-PCR targeting the TCR CDR3 was performed with the HTBI primer set. TCRdb re-derived calls from the multiplex PCR reads in MiXCR, one entry per CDR3 protein. In the table there are 600,000 or so distinct CDR3 sequences, 16% of which are singletons. The sequenced sample consisted of blood. The receptors were gathered from a woman aged 25 to 39 with Graves' hyperthyroidism.

This clonotype was found many times. This chain links TRBV6-1 with TRBJ2-2; perhaps TRBD2 as D (6 bases). V shed 6 bases and J shed 2 bases, with 13 bases lying between them. Germline CDR1 reads MNHNS; CDR2 reads SASEGT. The CDR3 is 15 residues long. The CDR3 coding sequence is TGTGCCAGCAGATCCGGGACTCAAAACACCGGGGAGCTGTTTTTT. It yields the protein CASRSGTQNTGELFF.

This clonotype appeared many times. V and J are TRBV12-3 or TRBV12-4 and TRBJ2-3; 10 positions agree with TRBD2. The CDR3 covers 13 residues. The junction had 2 bases not matched to a gene; V was cut back by 5 bases and J by 6 bases. CDR3 DNA sequence: TGTGCCAGCAGTGCGGGACTAGCGGATACGCAGTATTTT. Its protein is CASSAGLADTQYF.

Of note for this clonotype: A much larger clone sits a single nucleotide away, making a read error possible. The chain combines TRBV6-1 with TRBJ2-5; TRBD1 matches at 8 bases. Per the germline V gene, CDR1 is MNHNS and CDR2 is SASEGT. This CDR3 is built from 17 residues. The CDR3 spells CASTIHRAGGREENQYF. The CDR3 region has the DNA TGTGCCAGCACTATACACCGGGCAGGGGGCCGAGAAGAGAACCAGTACTTC.

This clonotype occurred a few times. The chain joins TRBV20-1 to TRBJ2-7; D not certain. V gave up 3 bases and J gave up 2 bases, with 8 bases separating them. The CDR3 spans 12 residues. CDR1 and CDR2 from the germline V gene are DFQATT and SNEGSKA (reference sequence). The CDR3 reads CSASDLTYEQYF. CDR3 DNA sequence: TGCAGTGCTAGCGACTTAACCTACGAGCAGTACTTC.

A note on this clonotype: A much larger clone differs by one base, so this may be a read error. CDR3 in amino acids: CASSFRGFGEAFF. CDR3 coding DNA: TGTGCCAGCAGTTTCCGGGGTTTCGGTGAAGCTTTCTTT. The chain couples TRBV27 to TRBJ1-1; the D is unclear. The CDR3 covers 13 residues. Trimming took 3 bases from V and 7 from J, leaving 12 bases between them. CDR1 is MNHEY and CDR2 is SMNVEV in the germline V gene (reference sequence).

This chain connects TRBV7-9 to TRBJ2-7, with 9 bases lining up with TRBD1. The CDR3 loop spans 15 amino acids. V lost 5 bases, J lost 3 bases, and 8 bases stayed unmatched. Per the germline V gene, CDR1 is SEHNR and CDR2 is FQNEAQ (reference sequence). DNA of the CDR3: TGTGCCAGCAGCGGACAGGGGTCTGTCGTCTACGAGCAGTACTTC. It yields the protein CASSGQGSVVYEQYF.

This clonotype occurred a few times. V usage is TRBV12-3 or TRBV12-4 and J usage is TRBJ1-1, with D tentatively TRBD1 (5 bases). CDR3 length: 14 residues. The V end was cut by 7 bases, the J end by 4 bases, with 16 bases between. The CDR3 DNA follows: TGTGCCAGCACCCCCCTGAGGAGGGGCACTGAAGCTTTCTTT. This sequence encodes CASTPLRRGTEAFF.

This clonotype showed up just a few times. This chain joins TRBV7-9 and TRBJ1-2, with D possibly being TRBD1 (5 bases). The V end was cut by 5 bases, the J end by 3 bases, with 10 bases between. Germline CDR1 and CDR2: SEHNR and FQNEAQ (reference sequence). The CDR3 extends over 13 amino acids. This CDR3 is CASSLPGDYGYTF. Here the CDR3 DNA reads TGTGCCAGCAGCCTCCCGGGGGACTATGGCTACACCTTC.

Many counts were recorded for this clonotype. The V gene is TRBV3-1, the J gene TRBJ1-4; D is unclear. The CDR3 consists of 13 residues. Trimming took 2 bases from V and 5 from J, leaving 6 bases between them. Germline CDR1 is LGHDT and CDR2 is YNNKEL (reference sequence). CDR3 sequence reads: CASSQRVNEKLFF. In DNA form, the CDR3 reads TGTGCCAGCAGCCAACGGGTGAATGAAAAACTGTTTTTT.

J is TRBJ2-1 and V is TRBV4-2; D is uncertain. The ends were cut back, 5 bases at V and 10 bases at J, with 12 bases in the middle. The CDR3 contains 12 residues. In germline, CDR1 is LGHNA, CDR2 YNFKEQ. The CDR3 nucleotides read TGTGCCAGCAGCAGCCATCGGGCGGAGCAGTTCTTC. Translation gives CASSSHRAEQFF.

This chain joins TRBV28 and TRBJ1-4, with TRBD1 identical over 8 bases. Trimming took 6 bases from V and 2 from J; bases not matched to a gene: 8. CDR3 size: 16 residues. Germline CDR1 is MDHEN and CDR2 is SYDVKM. The CDR3 nucleotides are TGTGCCAGCAGCCACGGACAGGGTGGCACTAATGAAAAACTGTTTTTT. Translated, it gives CASSHGQGGTNEKLFF.

In this sample, this clonotype turned up many times. V and J are TRBV12-3 or TRBV12-4 and TRBJ1-5, with D possibly TRBD1 on 5 matching bases. The V gene lost 5 bases and the J gene lost 5 bases, with 13 bases spanning the gap. This CDR3 comprises 14 residues. CDR3 coding DNA: TGTGCCAGCAGTCCTTCAGGGCTCGATCAGCCCCAGCATTTT. This codes for CASSPSGLDQPQHF.

The CDR3 region is CASSPGLAGNGEQFF. For the CDR3, the DNA is TGTGCCAGCAGCCCAGGACTAGCGGGAAACGGTGAGCAGTTCTTC. The chain carries TRBV9 and TRBJ2-1, with 12 bases fitting TRBD2. The CDR3 covers 15 residues. The trim removed 4 bases at V and 9 bases at J, leaving 8 bases unmatched. The V gene's germline CDR1 is SGDLS and CDR2 YYNGEE.

Regarding this clonotype: Since a much larger clone is just one base distant, this may be a read error. The conserved closing phenylalanine or tryptophan is absent in this CDR3, likely reflecting a read error. The V call is TRBV2, the J call TRBJ1-2; 8 nucleotides line up with TRBD1. V dropped 5 bases and J dropped 5; count of bases not matched to a gene: 4. The CDR3 length is 13 residues. The germline gives CDR1 SNHLY, CDR2 FYNNEI. The CDR3 DNA is TGTGCCAGCAGTACCGACAGGGGATATGGCTACACCCTC. It translates to CASSTDRGYGYTL.

This clonotype was recorded many times. The V call is TRBV10-3, the J call TRBJ2-7; possibly TRBD1 for D (6 bases). Germline assignment: CDR1 ENHRY and CDR2 SYGVKD. The CDR3 is 15 residues long. V was pared by 2 bases and J by 0 bases, with 11 bases between. The CDR3 loop reads CAISEGTRNSYEQYF. The CDR3 DNA sequence: TGTGCCATCAGTGAGGGGACACGGAACTCCTACGAGCAGTACTTC.

The chain uses TRBV5-1 and TRBJ2-6; D is tentatively TRBD1 or TRBD2 (5 bases each). Germline V lookup: CDR1 SGHRS, CDR2 YFSETQ. CDR3 length equals 14 residues. The V gene lost 3 bases and the J gene lost 4 bases, with 8 bases spanning the gap. This CDR3 is CASSSGTGANVLTF. The CDR3 DNA sequence: TGCGCCAGCAGCTCCGGGACCGGGGCCAACGTCCTGACTTTC.

Ten or more counts support this clonotype. The chain links TRBV18 to TRBJ2-7; 10 bases match TRBD2. Germline V gives CDR1 KGHSH, CDR2 LQKENI. V trimming: 5 bases; J trimming: 6 bases; junction bases outside the gene matches: 10. The CDR3 length is 15 residues. CDR3 DNA sequence: TGTGCCAGCTCATCCGGGACTAGCGACCCCCGCGAGCAGTACTTC. Its protein product is CASSSGTSDPREQYF.

This clonotype was counted many times. V is TRBV28 and J is TRBJ2-5, with a possible D match to TRBD2 (6 bases). Looked up from germline, CDR1 is MDHEN and CDR2 is SYDVKM. Trimming stripped 5 bases from V and 4 bases from J, with 23 bases between. CDR3 length: 17 residues. The CDR3 reads CASSAPGRQEYGETQYF. The CDR3 bases are TGTGCCAGCAGTGCCCCTGGGAGGCAGGAGTATGGAGAGACCCAGTACTTC.

V usage is TRBV12-5 and J usage is TRBJ2-2; D may be TRBD1 (6 bases). Germline V CDR1 and CDR2: LGHNT, FRNRAP. Between the trimmed V and J ends, which lost 2 bases and 4 bases, there was a span of 8 bases. The CDR3 runs to 14 residues. The CDR3 sequence: CASGLPGATGELFF. In DNA form, the CDR3 reads TGTGCTAGTGGTTTGCCAGGGGCCACCGGGGAGCTGTTTTTT.

This clonotype was seen repeatedly, ten times or more. The rearrangement joins TRBV12-3 or TRBV12-4 to TRBJ2-5, with TRBD2 matching 10 bases. V lost 4 bases, J lost 1 base, and 3 bases stayed unmatched. The CDR3 covers 15 residues. CDR3 in DNA: TGTGCCAGCAGTTCCCGGACTAGCGGCCAAGAGACCCAGTACTTC. Translated: CASSSRTSGQETQYF.

The chain has TRBV20-1 and TRBJ2-7; D ambiguous. The CDR3 runs to 13 residues. The V gene's germline CDR1 is DFQATT and CDR2 SNEGSKA (reference sequence). Trimming pared 3 bases from V and 0 bases from J, leaving 9 bases between. The CDR3 reads CSARDASSYEQYF. In nucleotides, the CDR3 is TGCAGTGCTAGGGACGCGAGCTCCTACGAGCAGTACTTC.